The 8 T cell receptor beta chains reported below all come from one sample, sequenced in a study of cytomegalovirus exposure and HLA in healthy donors. Here immunoSEQ multiplex PCR was the method, and the copy in TCRdb shows in-frame clones only, minus some. The sample has approximately 170,000 clones, roughly 85% seen once. Source material: PBMCs. The receptors come from a man between 18 and 35 years old in good health and CMV-seropositive.

This chain uses TRBV27 with TRBJ2-7; tentative D call: TRBD1 (5 bases). The germline V and J ends were trimmed by 5 bases and 5 bases, with 16 bases remaining between them. Germline V lookup: CDR1 MNHEY, CDR2 SMNVEV (reference sequence). This CDR3 spans 14 amino acids. This chain's CDR3 is CASSRSRVGNEQYF. The CDR3 DNA sequence: TGTGCCAGCAGTAGATCCAGGGTGGGGAACGAGCAGTACTTC.

The chain uses TRBV7-9 and TRBJ2-7; 7 bases match TRBD1. Trimming at V came to 4 bases and at J to 2 bases, leaving 5 bases not matched to a gene. This CDR3 has 14 residues. Germline CDR1 reads SEHNR; CDR2 reads FQNEAQ (reference sequence). CDR3 nucleotides: TGTGCCAGCAGCTCCGGGACAGCACCCTACGAGCAGTACTTC. It yields the protein CASSSGTAPYEQYF.

The chain combines TRBV30 with TRBJ1-1; D gene uncertain. The CDR3 has 13 amino acids. Germline V gene data show CDR1 as GTSNPN and CDR2 as SVGIG (reference sequence). V was cut by 0 bases and J by 1 base, with 6 bases left in between. CDR3 DNA sequence: TGTGCCTGGAGTGTCAGAACGAACACTGAAGCTTTCTTT. It yields the protein CAWSVRTNTEAFF.

The J gene is TRBJ2-7, the V gene TRBV7-3; 7 bases fit TRBD2. Per germline, CDR1 SGHTA and CDR2 FQGTGA. V gave up 3 bases and J gave up 5 bases; unmatched junction bases: 10. The CDR3 is 15 residues long. CDR3 sequence: CASSLGGREVDEQYF. In nucleotides, the CDR3 is TGTGCCAGCAGCTTGGGGGGGAGGGAGGTAGACGAGCAGTACTTC.

Notes on this clone: One junction end does not reproduce the germline sequence, and a read error may be involved. J is TRBJ2-5 and V is TRBV7-7; tentative D call: TRBD1 (5 bases). The CDR3 loop spans 13 amino acids. Germline assignment: CDR1 SSHAT and CDR2 FNYEAQ (reference sequence). Written as DNA, the CDR3 is TGTGCTAGCAGCTTTCAGACAGAAGAGACCCAGTACTTC. Protein sequence: CASSFQTEETQYF.

The chain uses TRBV10-1 and TRBJ2-7, with D unclear. Germline CDR1 WNHNN, CDR2 SYGVQD (reference sequence). The CDR3 loop spans 12 amino acids. Trimming left V 4 bases short and J 4 bases short, with 8 bases between. CDR3 residues: CASSVVSYEQYF. The DNA of the CDR3 is TGCGCCAGCAGTGTGGTTAGTTACGAGCAGTACTTC.

The chain couples TRBV10-3 to TRBJ1-2; a possible D gene is TRBD1 (5 bases). Germline V gene lookup returns CDR1 ENHRY and CDR2 SYGVKD. This CDR3 spans 14 amino acids. V lost 2 bases and J lost 4, with 11 bases in between. The CDR3 reads CAISEPGHSYGYTF. CDR3 DNA sequence: TGTGCCATCAGTGAGCCCGGACATTCCTATGGCTACACCTTC.

The genes are TRBV18 and TRBJ1-2; 11 nucleotides align to TRBD1. Germline V lookup: CDR1 KGHSH, CDR2 LQKENI. Trimming removed 3 bases from V and 7 bases from J; junction bases left unmatched: 1. The CDR3 has 13 residues. CDR3: CASSPGQGVGYTF. Here the CDR3 DNA reads TGTGCCAGCTCACCGGGACAGGGGGTTGGCTACACCTTC.